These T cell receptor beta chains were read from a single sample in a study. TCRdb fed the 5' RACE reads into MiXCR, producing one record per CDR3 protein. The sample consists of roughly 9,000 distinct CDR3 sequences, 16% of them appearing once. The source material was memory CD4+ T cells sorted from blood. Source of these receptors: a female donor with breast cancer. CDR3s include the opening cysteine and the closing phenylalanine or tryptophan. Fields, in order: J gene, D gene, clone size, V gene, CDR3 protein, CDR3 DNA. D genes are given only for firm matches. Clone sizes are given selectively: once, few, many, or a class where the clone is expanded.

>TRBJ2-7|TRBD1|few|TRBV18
CASSPPGQGARGEQYF
TGTGCCAGCTCACCCCCGGGACAGGGGGCGCGGGGCGAGCAGTACTTC
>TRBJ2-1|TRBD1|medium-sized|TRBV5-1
CASSQEQGARVNEQFF
TGCGCCAGCAGCCAGGAACAGGGGGCTAGGGTGAATGAGCAGTTCTTC
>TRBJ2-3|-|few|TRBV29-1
CSVEGLASTDTQYF
TGCAGCGTCGAAGGGCTAGCCAGCACAGATACGCAGTATTTT
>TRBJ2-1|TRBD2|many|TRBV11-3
CASSLDPTTSRNEQFF
TGTGCCAGCAGCTTAGACCCCACGACTAGCCGGAATGAGCAGTTCTTC
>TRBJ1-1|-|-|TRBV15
CATSRLTGLRGTEAFF
TGTGCCACCAGCAGATTAACAGGGCTCAGGGGCACTGAAGCTTTCTTT
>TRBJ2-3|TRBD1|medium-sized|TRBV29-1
CGVEPTGGDTQYF
TGCGGCGTTGAACCTACAGGGGGGGATACGCAGTATTTT
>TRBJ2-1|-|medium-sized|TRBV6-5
CASSYSAVNEQFF
TGTGCCAGCAGTTACTCTGCAGTCAATGAGCAGTTCTTC
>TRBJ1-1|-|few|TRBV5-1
CASSAERTTEAFF
TGCGCCAGCAGCGCGGAGAGGACTACTGAAGCTTTCTTT
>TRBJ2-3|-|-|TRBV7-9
CASSLGGDPGGTRYF
TGTGCCAGCAGCTTAGGCGGCGACCCCGGGGGTACGCGGTATTTT
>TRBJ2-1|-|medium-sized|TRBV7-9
CASSLEVNEQFF
TGTGCCAGCAGCTTAGAGGTGAATGAGCAGTTCTTC
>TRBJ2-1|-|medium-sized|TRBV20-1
CSASDGKRNEQFF
TGCAGTGCTTCCGACGGGAAACGGAATGAGCAGTTCTTC
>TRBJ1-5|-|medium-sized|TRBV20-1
CSAREPGQVGQPQHF
TGCAGTGCTAGAGAACCGGGACAAGTCGGTCAGCCCCAGCATTTT
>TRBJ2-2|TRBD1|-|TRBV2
CASSVGQGRTGELFF
TGTGCCAGCAGTGTGGGACAGGGTCGGACCGGGGAGCTGTTTTTT
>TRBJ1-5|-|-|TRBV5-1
CASSFGQNSNQPQHF
TGCGCCAGCAGCTTCGGACAGAATAGCAATCAGCCCCAGCATTTT
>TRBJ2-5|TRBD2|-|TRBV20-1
CGGRTGGEETQYF
TGCGGGGGCCGAACGGGAGGGGAAGAGACCCAGTACTTC
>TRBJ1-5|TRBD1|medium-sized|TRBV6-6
CASSHSQGTQPQHF
TGTGCCAGCAGTCATTCACAGGGGACGCAGCCCCAGCATTTT
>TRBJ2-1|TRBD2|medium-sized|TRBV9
CASSVSQTSDEQFF
TGTGCCAGCAGCGTATCCCAGACTAGCGACGAGCAGTTCTTC
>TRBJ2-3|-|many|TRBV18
CASSGGSTDTQYF
TGTGCCAGCTCAGGGGGATCCACAGATACGCAGTATTTT
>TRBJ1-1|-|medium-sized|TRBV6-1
CASSVTANTEAFF
TGTGCCAGCAGCGTTACAGCGAACACTGAAGCTTTCTTT
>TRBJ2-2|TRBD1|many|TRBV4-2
CASSRAAGRGGGSGTGELFF
TGTGCCAGCAGCCGGGCAGCCGGGCGAGGGGGCGGTTCGGGCACCGGGGAGCTGTTTTTT
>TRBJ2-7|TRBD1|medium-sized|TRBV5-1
CASSPRQGADTGQYF
TGCGCCAGCAGCCCGAGACAGGGGGCGGACACGGGGCAGTACTTC
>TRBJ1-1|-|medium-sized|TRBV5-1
CASSLDGPNTEAFF
TGCGCCAGCAGCTTGGATGGCCCGAACACTGAAGCTTTCTTT
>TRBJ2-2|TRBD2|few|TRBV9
CASSVSIAGRGTGELFF
TGCGCCAGCAGCGTATCAATAGCGGGAAGGGGCACCGGGGAGCTGTTTTTT
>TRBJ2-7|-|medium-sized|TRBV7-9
CASSLGNRAYEQYF
TGTGCCAGCAGTTTGGGTAACAGGGCCTACGAGCAGTACTTC
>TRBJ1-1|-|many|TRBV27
CASSSTKGDRTEAFF
TGTGCCAGCAGTTCTACCAAGGGGGATCGGACTGAAGCTTTCTTT
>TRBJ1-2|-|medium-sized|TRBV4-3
CASSPGGGYGYTF
TGCGCCAGCAGCCCGGGGGGCGGTTATGGCTACACCTTC
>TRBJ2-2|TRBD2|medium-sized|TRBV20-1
CSARTSGVSTGELFF
TGCAGTGCCCGGACTAGCGGGGTTAGCACCGGGGAGCTGTTTTTT
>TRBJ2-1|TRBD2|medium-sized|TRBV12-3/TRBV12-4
CASSSMTSATYNEQFF
TGTGCCAGCAGCTCGATGACTAGCGCCACCTACAATGAGCAGTTCTTC
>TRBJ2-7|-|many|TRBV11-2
CASSLGQSGHEQYF
TGTGCCAGCAGCTTAGGCCAGTCCGGCCACGAGCAGTACTTC
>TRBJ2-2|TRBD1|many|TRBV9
CASSVGQGKIGELFF
TGTGCCAGCAGCGTGGGACAGGGCAAGATCGGGGAGCTGTTTTTT
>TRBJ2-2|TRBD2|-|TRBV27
CASRQASGRTGELFF
TGTGCCAGCAGACAGGCTAGCGGGAGAACCGGGGAGCTGTTTTTT
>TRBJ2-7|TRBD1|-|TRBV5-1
CASSLLTGNYEQYF
TGCGCCAGCAGCTTGCTGACAGGGAACTACGAGCAGTACTTC
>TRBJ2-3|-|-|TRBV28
CASRGHDTDTQYF
TGTGCCAGCAGGGGACATGACACAGATACGCAGTATTTT
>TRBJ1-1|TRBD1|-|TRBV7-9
CASSFTGTGKTEAFF
TGTGCCAGCAGCTTTACAGGGACAGGTAAAACTGAAGCTTTCTTT
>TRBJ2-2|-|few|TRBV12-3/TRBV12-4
CASRGENGELFF
TGTGCCAGCAGGGGGGAAAACGGGGAGCTGTTTTTT
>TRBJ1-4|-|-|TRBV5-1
CASSLASGPDEKLFF
TGCGCCAGCAGCCTCGCTTCAGGGCCTGATGAAAAACTGTTTTTT
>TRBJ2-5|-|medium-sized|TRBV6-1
CASSEGGFQETQYF
TGTGCCAGCAGTGAAGGGGGTTTCCAAGAGACCCAGTACTTC
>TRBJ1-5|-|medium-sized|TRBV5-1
CASSLDGGSYQPQHF
TGCGCCAGCAGCTTGGATGGAGGGTCTTATCAGCCCCAGCATTTT
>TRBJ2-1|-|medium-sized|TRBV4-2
CASSQGGASGGDEQFF
TGTGCCAGCAGCCAAGGGGGGGCTAGCGGAGGGGATGAGCAGTTCTTC
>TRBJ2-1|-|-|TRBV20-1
CSALRTEQFF
TGCAGTGCTCTCCGAACTGAGCAGTTCTTC
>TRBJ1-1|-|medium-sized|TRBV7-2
CASSPGVRTEAFF
TGTGCCAGCAGCCCAGGGGTTCGGACTGAAGCTTTCTTT
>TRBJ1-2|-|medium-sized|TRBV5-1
CASRDTYGYTF
TGCGCCAGCAGGGACACCTATGGCTACACCTTC
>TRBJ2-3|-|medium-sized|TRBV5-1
CASSLSDSTRHTDTQYF
TGCGCCAGCAGCTTGAGTGACTCCACCCGCCACACAGATACGCAGTATTTT
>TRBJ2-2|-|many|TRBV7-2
CASSLQGTGELFF
TGTGCCAGCAGCCTTCAGGGTACCGGGGAGCTGTTTTTT
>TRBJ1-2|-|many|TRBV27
CASSLDGNRVGYGYTF
TGTGCCAGCAGTTTAGACGGGAACAGGGTGGGCTATGGCTACACCTTC
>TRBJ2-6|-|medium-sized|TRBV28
CASRWGTGANVLTF
TGTGCCAGCCGGTGGGGAACCGGGGCCAACGTCCTGACTTTC
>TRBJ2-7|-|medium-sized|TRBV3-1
CASSRGLLYEQYF
TGTGCCAGCAGCCGGGGACTTTTGTACGAGCAGTACTTC
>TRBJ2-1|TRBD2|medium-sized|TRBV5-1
CASSSSGKGSYNEQFF
TGCGCCAGCAGCTCTAGCGGGAAGGGCTCCTACAATGAGCAGTTCTTC
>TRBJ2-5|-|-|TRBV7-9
CASSPRRNMGETQYF
TGTGCCAGCAGCCCAAGGCGGAATATGGGGGAGACCCAGTACTTC
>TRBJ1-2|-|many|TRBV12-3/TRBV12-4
CASSYPDGYGYTF
TGTGCCAGCAGTTACCCCGACGGGTATGGCTACACCTTC
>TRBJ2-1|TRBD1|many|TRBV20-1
CSAPDRDRGSLNEQFF
TGCAGTGCCCCAGATCGGGACAGGGGAAGTTTGAATGAGCAGTTCTTC
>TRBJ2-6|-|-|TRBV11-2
CASSLNSGANVLTF
TGTGCCAGCAGCTTAAACTCTGGGGCCAACGTCCTGACTTTC
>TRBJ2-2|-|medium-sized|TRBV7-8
CASSLASRVAGELFF
TGTGCCAGCAGCTTAGCGTCGAGGGTGGCCGGGGAGCTGTTTTTT
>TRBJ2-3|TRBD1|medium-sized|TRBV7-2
CASSSGQNTDTQYF
TGTGCCAGCAGCTCGGGACAGAACACAGATACGCAGTATTTT
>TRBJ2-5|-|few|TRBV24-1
CATSDPIGSGETQYF
TGTGCCACCAGTGATCCAATTGGGAGCGGGGAGACCCAGTACTTC
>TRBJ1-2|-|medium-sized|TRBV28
CASLLGGTYGYTF
TGTGCCAGCCTTCTCGGGGGGACCTATGGCTACACCTTC